These T cell receptor beta chains were read from a single sample in a study of T cell responses to AZD1222 COVID-19 vaccine. Data came from immunoSEQ multiplex PCR; TCRdb stores just in-frame clones and leaves some out. The sample shows around 150,000 clones, 90% to 95% of them seen only once. The specimen was peripheral blood, collected 28 days after the second AZD1222 dose. These receptors were collected from an adult who received the AZD1222 COVID-19 vaccine. Both conserved end residues are part of each CDR3. The order of the fields is clone size, D gene, V gene, J gene, CDR3 DNA, CDR3 protein. A D gene is named only where the DNA matches it firmly. Clone size is shown for a subset of rows, as once, few, many or a class of expanded clone.

clone_size: .
d_call: .
v_call: TRBV7-9
j_call: TRBJ1-2
cdr3_nt: TGTGCCAGCAGCTTAGCTTTTGGAGGCAAGCAGTACAAGCTCTATGGCTACACCTTC
cdr3_aa: CASSLAFGGKQYKLYGYTF

clone_size: .
d_call: .
v_call: TRBV27
j_call: TRBJ2-2
cdr3_nt: TGTGCCAGCAGTTTATCAGGAGCCCTGAACACCGGGGAGCTGTTTTTT
cdr3_aa: CASSLSGALNTGELFF

clone_size: .
d_call: .
v_call: TRBV10-2
j_call: TRBJ2-3
cdr3_nt: TGCGCCAGCAGTGACCCCGGGGGCCGGAGCGCGGGGGATACGCAGTATTTT
cdr3_aa: CASSDPGGRSAGDTQYF

clone_size: .
d_call: TRBD1
v_call: TRBV29-1
j_call: TRBJ1-2
cdr3_nt: TGCAGCGTCCTGGACAGGGGGCCGTCAGGCTACACCTTC
cdr3_aa: CSVLDRGPSGYTF

clone_size: .
d_call: .
v_call: TRBV28
j_call: TRBJ2-3
cdr3_nt: TGTGCCAGCGGCAAATCTAGCTCCGGCACAGATACGCAGTATTTT
cdr3_aa: CASGKSSSGTDTQYF

clone_size: .
d_call: TRBD2
v_call: TRBV7-9
j_call: TRBJ2-2
cdr3_nt: TGTGCCAGGACAGGACTAGCGGGAATCACCGGGGAGCTGTTTTTT
cdr3_aa: CARTGLAGITGELFF

clone_size: .
d_call: .
v_call: TRBV7-6
j_call: TRBJ2-2
cdr3_nt: TGTGCCAGCAGCTTATCCGGCGGGACATACACCGGGGAGCTGTTTTTT
cdr3_aa: CASSLSGGTYTGELFF

clone_size: few
d_call: .
v_call: TRBV4-3
j_call: TRBJ1-4
cdr3_nt: TGCGCCAGCAGCCAAGACAGGGTTGAAAAACTGTTTTTT
cdr3_aa: CASSQDRVEKLFF

clone_size: .
d_call: TRBD1
v_call: TRBV24-1
j_call: TRBJ2-2
cdr3_nt: TGTGCCACCAGTGGTGATTCCGGGACAGCGAACACCGGGGAGCTGTTTTTT
cdr3_aa: CATSGDSGTANTGELFF

clone_size: .
d_call: .
v_call: TRBV19
j_call: TRBJ1-4
cdr3_nt: TGTGCCAGTAGTCCCTCGGGCGAAAAACTGTTTTTT
cdr3_aa: CASSPSGEKLFF

clone_size: .
d_call: TRBD2
v_call: TRBV15
j_call: TRBJ2-1
cdr3_nt: TGTGCCACCAGCAGAGACCGGGCGGGAGGGAGTAATGAGCAGTTCTTC
cdr3_aa: CATSRDRAGGSNEQFF

clone_size: .
d_call: .
v_call: TRBV2
j_call: TRBJ1-2
cdr3_nt: TGTGCCAGCAGTGAAGACAGGAACTATGGCTACACCTTC
cdr3_aa: CASSEDRNYGYTF

clone_size: .
d_call: TRBD1
v_call: TRBV15
j_call: TRBJ2-1
cdr3_nt: TGTGCCACCAGCAGGGCCCCCCCGACAGGGGGCATCTACAATGAGCAGTTCTTC
cdr3_aa: CATSRAPPTGGIYNEQFF

clone_size: .
d_call: .
v_call: TRBV19
j_call: TRBJ2-1
cdr3_nt: TGTGCCAGTAGTTCGAGGGGTAGCTCCTACAATGAGCAGTTCTTC
cdr3_aa: CASSSRGSSYNEQFF

clone_size: once
d_call: .
v_call: TRBV6-6
j_call: TRBJ1-2
cdr3_nt: TGTGCCAGCAGTTACGCCCCGTCCTCGGGCTACACCTTC
cdr3_aa: CASSYAPSSGYTF

clone_size: .
d_call: TRBD2
v_call: TRBV7-3
j_call: TRBJ2-1
cdr3_nt: TGTGCCAGCAGACGCGGACGGGGGGTCGATTACAATGAGCAGTTCTTC
cdr3_aa: CASRRGRGVDYNEQFF

clone_size: .
d_call: TRBD1
v_call: TRBV6-5
j_call: TRBJ2-1
cdr3_nt: TGTGCCAGCAGTAACCGGGACAGGGCGACTAATGAGCAGTTCTTC
cdr3_aa: CASSNRDRATNEQFF

clone_size: .
d_call: .
v_call: TRBV12-3/TRBV12-4
j_call: TRBJ2-7
cdr3_nt: TGTGCCAGCAGCCTGGCGATGTACGAGCAGTACTTC
cdr3_aa: CASSLAMYEQYF

clone_size: .
d_call: .
v_call: TRBV10-3
j_call: TRBJ2-2
cdr3_nt: TGTGCCATCAGTGAGTTGGGGCAGTTAAACACCGGGGAGCTGTTTTTT
cdr3_aa: CAISELGQLNTGELFF

clone_size: .
d_call: .
v_call: TRBV5-4
j_call: TRBJ2-2
cdr3_nt: TGTGCCAGCAGTCGGGGGAATAAGGACACCGGGGAGCTGTTTTTT
cdr3_aa: CASSRGNKDTGELFF

clone_size: .
d_call: .
v_call: TRBV19
j_call: TRBJ2-3
cdr3_nt: TGTGCCAGTAAGGCGGGACTCGAGCAGTATTTT
cdr3_aa: CASKAGLEQYF

clone_size: .
d_call: .
v_call: TRBV27
j_call: TRBJ2-5
cdr3_nt: TGTGCCAGCAGTTTCAGACAGCAAGAGACCCAGTACTTC
cdr3_aa: CASSFRQQETQYF